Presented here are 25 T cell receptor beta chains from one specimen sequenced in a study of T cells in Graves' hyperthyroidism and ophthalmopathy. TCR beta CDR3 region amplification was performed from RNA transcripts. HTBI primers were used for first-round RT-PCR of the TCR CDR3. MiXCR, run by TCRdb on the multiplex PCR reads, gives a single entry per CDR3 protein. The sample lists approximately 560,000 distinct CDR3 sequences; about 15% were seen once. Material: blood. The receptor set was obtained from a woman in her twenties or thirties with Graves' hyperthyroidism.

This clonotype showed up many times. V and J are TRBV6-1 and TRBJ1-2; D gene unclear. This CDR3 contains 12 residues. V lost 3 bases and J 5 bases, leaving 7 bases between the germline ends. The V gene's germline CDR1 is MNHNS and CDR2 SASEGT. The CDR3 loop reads CASSDPGYGYTF. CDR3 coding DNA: TGTGCCAGCAGTGATCCCGGTTATGGCTACACCTTC.

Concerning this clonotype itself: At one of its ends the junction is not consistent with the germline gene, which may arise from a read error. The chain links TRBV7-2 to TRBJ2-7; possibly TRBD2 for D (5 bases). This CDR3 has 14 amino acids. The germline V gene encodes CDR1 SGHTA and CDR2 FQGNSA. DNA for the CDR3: TGCGCCAGCAGCCAAGACGCGGGTCCTTATGAGCAGTACTTC. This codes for CASSQDAGPYEQYF.

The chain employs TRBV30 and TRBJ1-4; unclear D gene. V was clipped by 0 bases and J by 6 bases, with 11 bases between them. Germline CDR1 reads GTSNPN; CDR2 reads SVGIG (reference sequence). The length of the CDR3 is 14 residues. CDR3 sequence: CAWSVSGRYEKLFF. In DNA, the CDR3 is TGTGCCTGGAGTGTATCAGGACGGTATGAAAAACTGTTTTTT.

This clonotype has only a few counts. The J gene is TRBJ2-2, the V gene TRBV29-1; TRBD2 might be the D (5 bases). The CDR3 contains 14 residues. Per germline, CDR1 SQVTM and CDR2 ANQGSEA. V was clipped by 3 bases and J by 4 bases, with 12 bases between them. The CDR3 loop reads CSVETDGVTGELFF. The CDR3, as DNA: TGCAGCGTTGAGACGGACGGGGTCACCGGGGAGCTGTTTTTT.

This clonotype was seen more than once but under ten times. Here the CDR3 DNA reads TGTGCCAGCAGCTTTGGACAGCGTACTTACAATGAGCAGTTCTTC. This translates into CASSFGQRTYNEQFF. The chain is built from TRBV9 and TRBJ2-1; D perhaps matches TRBD1 (6 bases). Germline V CDR1 and CDR2: SGDLS, YYNGEE. Trimming stripped 4 bases from V and 4 bases from J, with 15 bases between. CDR3 length: 15 amino acids.

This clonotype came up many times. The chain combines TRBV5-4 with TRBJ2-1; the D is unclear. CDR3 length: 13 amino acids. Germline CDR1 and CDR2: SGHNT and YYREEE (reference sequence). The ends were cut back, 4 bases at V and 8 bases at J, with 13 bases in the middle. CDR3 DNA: TGTGCCAGCAGCCCACGCGAGGTGGATGAGCAGTTCTTC. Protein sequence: CASSPREVDEQFF.

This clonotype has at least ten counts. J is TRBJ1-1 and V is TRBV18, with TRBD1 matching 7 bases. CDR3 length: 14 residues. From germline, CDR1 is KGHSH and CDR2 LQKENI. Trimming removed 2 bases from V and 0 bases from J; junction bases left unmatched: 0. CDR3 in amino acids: CASSPDRVNTEAFF. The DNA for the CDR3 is TGTGCCAGCTCACCAGACAGGGTGAACACTGAAGCTTTCTTT.

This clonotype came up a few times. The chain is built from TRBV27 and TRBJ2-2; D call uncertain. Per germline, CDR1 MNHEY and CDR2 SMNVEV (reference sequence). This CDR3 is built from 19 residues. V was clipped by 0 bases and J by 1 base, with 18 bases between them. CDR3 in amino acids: CASSLSPAFEAVNTGELFF. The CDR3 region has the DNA TGTGCCAGCAGTTTATCGCCAGCTTTTGAAGCAGTGAACACCGGGGAGCTGTTTTTT.

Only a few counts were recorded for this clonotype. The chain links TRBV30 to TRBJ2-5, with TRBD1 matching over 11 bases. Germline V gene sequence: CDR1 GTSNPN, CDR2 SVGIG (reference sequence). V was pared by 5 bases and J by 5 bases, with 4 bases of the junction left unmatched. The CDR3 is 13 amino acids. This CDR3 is CAWGQGARETQYF. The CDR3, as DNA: TGTGCCTGGGGACAGGGGGCGAGGGAGACCCAGTACTTC.

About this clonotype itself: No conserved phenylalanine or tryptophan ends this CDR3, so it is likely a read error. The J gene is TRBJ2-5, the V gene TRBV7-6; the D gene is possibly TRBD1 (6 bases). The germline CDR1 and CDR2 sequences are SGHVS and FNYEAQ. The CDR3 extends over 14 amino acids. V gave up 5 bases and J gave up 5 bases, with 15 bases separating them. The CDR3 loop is CASSLTSGVETQYL. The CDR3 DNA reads TGTGCCAGCAGCCTCACTTCAGGGGTCGAGACCCAGTACCTC.

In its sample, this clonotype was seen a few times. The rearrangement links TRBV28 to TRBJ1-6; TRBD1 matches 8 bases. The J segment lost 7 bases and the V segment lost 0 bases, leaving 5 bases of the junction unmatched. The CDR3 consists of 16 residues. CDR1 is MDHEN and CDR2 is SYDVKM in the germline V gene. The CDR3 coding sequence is TGTGCCAGCAGTTTATGGACAGGGGACTTAAATTCACCCCTCCACTTT. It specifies CASSLWTGDLNSPLHF.

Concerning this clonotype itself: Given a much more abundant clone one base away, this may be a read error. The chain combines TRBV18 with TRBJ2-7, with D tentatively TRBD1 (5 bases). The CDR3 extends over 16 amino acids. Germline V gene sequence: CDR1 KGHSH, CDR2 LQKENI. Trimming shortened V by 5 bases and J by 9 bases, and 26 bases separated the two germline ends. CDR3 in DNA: TGTGCCAGCTCAGGCACAGGAACCTCTAGAGAAGACGGGCAGTACTTC. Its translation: CASSGTGTSREDGQYF.

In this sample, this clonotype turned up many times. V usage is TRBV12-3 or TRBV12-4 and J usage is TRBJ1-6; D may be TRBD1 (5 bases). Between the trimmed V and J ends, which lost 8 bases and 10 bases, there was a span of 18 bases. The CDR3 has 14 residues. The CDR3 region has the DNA TGTGCCAGCTCCCGGCAGGGAGTTGTGTCACCCCTCCACTTT. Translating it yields CASSRQGVVSPLHF.

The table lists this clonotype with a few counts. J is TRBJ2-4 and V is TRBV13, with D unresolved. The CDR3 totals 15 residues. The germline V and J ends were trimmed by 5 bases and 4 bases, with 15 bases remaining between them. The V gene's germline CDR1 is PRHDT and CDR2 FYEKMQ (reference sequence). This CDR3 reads CASSRSTEPKNIQYF. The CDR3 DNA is TGTGCCAGCAGCCGATCTACCGAGCCGAAAAACATTCAGTACTTC.

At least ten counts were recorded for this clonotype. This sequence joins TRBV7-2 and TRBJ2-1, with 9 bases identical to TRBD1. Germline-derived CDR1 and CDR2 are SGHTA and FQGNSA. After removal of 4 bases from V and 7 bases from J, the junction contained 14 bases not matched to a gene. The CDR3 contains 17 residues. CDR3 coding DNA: TGTGCCAGCAGCTCGGAAACCGGGACAGGGTTAATAAATGAGCAGTTCTTC. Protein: CASSSETGTGLINEQFF.

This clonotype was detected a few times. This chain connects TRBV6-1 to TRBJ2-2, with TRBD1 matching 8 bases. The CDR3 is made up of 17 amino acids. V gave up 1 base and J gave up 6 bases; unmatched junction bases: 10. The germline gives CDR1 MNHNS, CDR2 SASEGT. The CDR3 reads CASSEVRDRRVPGELFF. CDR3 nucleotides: TGTGCCAGCAGTGAAGTCCGGGACAGGAGAGTACCCGGGGAGCTGTTTTTT.

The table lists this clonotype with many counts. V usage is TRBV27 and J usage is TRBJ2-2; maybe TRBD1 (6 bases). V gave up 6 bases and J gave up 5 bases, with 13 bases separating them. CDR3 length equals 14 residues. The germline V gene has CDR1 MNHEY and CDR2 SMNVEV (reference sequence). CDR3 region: CASRKTRGTGELFF. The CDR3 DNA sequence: TGTGCCAGCAGGAAGACGAGGGGGACCGGGGAGCTGTTTTTT.

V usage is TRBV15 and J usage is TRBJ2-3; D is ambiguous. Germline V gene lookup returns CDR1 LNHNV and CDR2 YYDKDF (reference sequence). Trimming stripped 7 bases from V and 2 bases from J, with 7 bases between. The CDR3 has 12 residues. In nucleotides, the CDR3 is TGTGCCACCAAGCTCAACACAGATACGCAGTATTTT. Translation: CATKLNTDTQYF.

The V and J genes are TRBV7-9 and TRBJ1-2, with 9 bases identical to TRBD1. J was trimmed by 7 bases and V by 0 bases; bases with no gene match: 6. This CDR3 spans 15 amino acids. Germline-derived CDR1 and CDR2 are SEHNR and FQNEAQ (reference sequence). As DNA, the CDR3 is TGTGCCAGCAGCTTAGCGGGTAACAGGGGGCTTGGCTACACCTTC. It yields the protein CASSLAGNRGLGYTF. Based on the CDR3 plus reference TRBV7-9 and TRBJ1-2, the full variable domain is DTGVSQNPRHKITKRGQNVTFRCDPISEHNRLYWYRQTLGQGPEFLTYFQNEAQLEKSRLLSDRFSAERPKGSFSTLEIQRTEQGDSAMYLCASSLAGNRGLGYTFGSGTRLTVV.

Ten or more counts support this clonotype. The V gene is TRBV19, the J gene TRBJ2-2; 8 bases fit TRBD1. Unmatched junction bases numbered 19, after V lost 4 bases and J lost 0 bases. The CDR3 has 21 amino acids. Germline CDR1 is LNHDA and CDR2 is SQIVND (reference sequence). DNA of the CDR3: TGTGCCAGTAGTACCCGACAGGGGCACTGGAGACGCACTACGAACACCGGGGAGCTGTTTTTT. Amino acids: CASSTRQGHWRRTTNTGELFF.

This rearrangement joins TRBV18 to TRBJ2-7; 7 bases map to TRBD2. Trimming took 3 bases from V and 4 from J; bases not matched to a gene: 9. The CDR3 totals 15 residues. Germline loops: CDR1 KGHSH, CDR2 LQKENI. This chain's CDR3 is CASSPLRGSVYEQYF. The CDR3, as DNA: TGTGCCAGCTCACCCCTCCGCGGGAGTGTGTACGAGCAGTACTTC.

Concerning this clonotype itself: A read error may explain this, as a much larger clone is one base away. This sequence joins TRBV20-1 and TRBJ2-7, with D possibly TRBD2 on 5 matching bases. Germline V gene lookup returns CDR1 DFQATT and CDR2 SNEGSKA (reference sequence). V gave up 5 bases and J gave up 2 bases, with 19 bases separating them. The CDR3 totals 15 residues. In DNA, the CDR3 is TGCAGTGCTGGGGAGTATCTAGTTACCGCCTACGAGCAGTACTTC. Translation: CSAGEYLVTAYEQYF.

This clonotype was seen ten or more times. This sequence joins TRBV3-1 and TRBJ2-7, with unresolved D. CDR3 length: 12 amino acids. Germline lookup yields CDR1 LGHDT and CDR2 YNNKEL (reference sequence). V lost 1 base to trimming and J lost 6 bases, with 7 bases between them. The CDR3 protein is CASSQAAPEQYF. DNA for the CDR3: TGTGCCAGCAGCCAAGCGGCCCCCGAGCAGTACTTC.

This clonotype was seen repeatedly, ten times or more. The DNA of the CDR3 is TGTGCCACCAGCCTCAAGGGGGGGAATCAGCCCCAGCATTTT. It specifies CATSLKGGNQPQHF. The chain employs TRBV15 and TRBJ1-5; weak D call: TRBD1 (6 bases). The CDR3 sequence is 14 residues long. CDR1 is LNHNV, CDR2 YYDKDF, per germline (reference sequence). Trimming removed 5 bases at V and 4 bases at J, with 12 bases between.

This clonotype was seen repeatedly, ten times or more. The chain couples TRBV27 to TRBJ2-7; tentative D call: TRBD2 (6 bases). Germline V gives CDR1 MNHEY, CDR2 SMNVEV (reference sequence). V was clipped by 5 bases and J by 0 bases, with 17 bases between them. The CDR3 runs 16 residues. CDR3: CASSKGWGLNSYEQYF. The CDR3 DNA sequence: TGTGCCAGCAGTAAAGGATGGGGACTCAACTCCTACGAGCAGTACTTC.